This TCR beta chain is from a study of blood T cell repertoires in COVID-19. Study at large: T cells, B-cell-depleted T cells, or PBMCs provided the cDNA or gDNA that served as material.

Original analysis: Reference gene primer amplification gave nucleated cell count estimates. Sequencing used immunoSEQ multiplex PCR; TCRdb keeps in-frame clones, though not all of them. Clone size and V and J calls were adopted from that table, with D and trimming inferred from the DNA. Of 250,000 or so clones listed, approximately 89% were seen once; the top ten hold roughly 3%. The CDR3 is made up of 16 amino acids. V was clipped by 0 bases and J by 10 bases; unmatched bases: 5. Germline V gene lookup returns CDR1 KGHSH and CDR2 LQKENI. Cohort assignment relied on participant-reported clinical history. Individuals in the exposed group had encountered a COVID-19 case within 2 weeks preceding study entry.

Sequencing input: PBMCs or T cells enriched from blood (not recorded which). The chain employs TRBV18 and TRBJ2-1; TRBD2 matches 14 bases. This clonotype was obtained from a woman between 35 and 50 years old who had been exposed to COVID-19. CDR3 sequence: CASSPPGLAGGSEQFF. CDR3 in DNA: TGTGCCAGCTCACCACCTGGACTAGCGGGAGGCAGCGAGCAGTTCTTC.